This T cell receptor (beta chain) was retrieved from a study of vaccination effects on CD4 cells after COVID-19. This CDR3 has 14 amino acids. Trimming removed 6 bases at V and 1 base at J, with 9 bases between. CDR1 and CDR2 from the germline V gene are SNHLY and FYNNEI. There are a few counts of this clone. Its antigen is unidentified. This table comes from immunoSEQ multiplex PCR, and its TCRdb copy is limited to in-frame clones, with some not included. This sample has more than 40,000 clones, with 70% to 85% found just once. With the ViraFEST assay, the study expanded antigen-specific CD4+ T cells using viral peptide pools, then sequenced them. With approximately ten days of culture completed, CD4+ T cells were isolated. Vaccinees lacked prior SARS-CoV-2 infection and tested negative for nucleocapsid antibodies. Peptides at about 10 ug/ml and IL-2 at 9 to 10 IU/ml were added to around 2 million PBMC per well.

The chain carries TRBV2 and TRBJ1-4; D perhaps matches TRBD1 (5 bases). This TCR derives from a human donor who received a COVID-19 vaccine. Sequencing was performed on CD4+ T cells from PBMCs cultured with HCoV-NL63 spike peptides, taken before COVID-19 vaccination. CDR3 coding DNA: TGTGCCAGCAGGGGGGGACGAACTAATGAAAAACTGTTTTTT. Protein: CASRGGRTNEKLFF.